This TCR beta chain was identified in a study of cytomegalovirus exposure and HLA in healthy donors. Regarding the study as a whole: Links to common viral pathogens appeared, in a later analysis, for several of the most significant clusters. In a later analysis, specific HLA alleles were associated with approximately 17,000 TCR beta sequences at a 0.05 false discovery rate.

Germline values: CDR1 MRHNA, CDR2 SNTAGT. With V trimmed by 3 bases and J by 2 bases, 7 bases remained unmatched. The CDR3 spans 16 residues. Donors in the study were healthy people who gave bone marrow. Concerning this clone itself: Its antigen is undetermined.

With 60 Vbeta and 13 Jbeta primers, the PCR was carried out. Sequenced by immunoSEQ multiplex PCR; TCRdb stores in-frame clones only, minus some. This sample carries 200,000 to 250,000 clones, around 78% of them seen once, and the ten largest clones take approximately 0.47%. The source of this sequence is a boy younger than 18 in good health and CMV-seronegative. Sequencing input: PBMCs. The chain links TRBV6-4 to TRBJ2-5, with TRBD1 matching 9 bases. The CDR3 sequence is CASSEKPGQGQETQYF. The CDR3 DNA reads as TGTGCCAGCAGTGAAAAACCGGGACAGGGACAAGAGACCCAGTACTTC.